This entry features one T cell receptor beta chain sequence. Its antigen is unknown. This likely comes from a read error, as the CDR3 has no conserved phenylalanine or tryptophan at its end. It was from approximately 22-30 mg of unsorted bulk tissue that RNA and DNA were co-extracted. The sample belongs to a study of tumor-infiltrating lymphocytes in primary liver carcinoma. The overall study: Tumors, staged T1-T3 N0M0, spanned about 4.2 to 11 cm. Regarding the study as a whole: Lower overlap was observed for tumor-adjacent and tumor-blood pairs relative to tumor region pairs. Only about 7-25% of top clones appeared in all five tumor regions.

The germline V gene has CDR1 SGHRS and CDR2 YFSETQ. The CDR3 length is 14 residues. Trimming cost V 1 base and J 5 bases, with 10 bases left between them. From 450 to 600 ng total RNA, TCR beta cDNA was generated with a primer in the constant region. ARM-PCR, slightly modified, supplied the TCR beta libraries through three nested multiplex PCR rounds. In the first two PCR rounds, TRBV1-TRBV30 forward primers were paired with a C-beta reverse primer, and each round lasted about 10 cycles. In TCRdb, the multiplex PCR reads were re-called with MiXCR into one record per CDR3 protein. Altogether roughly 57,000 distinct CDR3 sequences are present, 70% to 85% being singletons, with the ten largest covering 55% to 70%.

Sequencing was done on a sample of liver tumor tissue from sampling region 2. The subset: tumor region T2, inferior pole. J is TRBJ2-1 and V is TRBV5-1; D ambiguous. The clonotype comes from a man aged 40-55 years with primary liver carcinoma and hepatitis B virus infection. The CDR3 loop is CASSLFLSDNEQFS. CDR3 DNA: TGCGCCAGCAGCTTGTTCCTAAGTGACAATGAGCAGTTCTCC.